The 23 T cell receptor beta chains reported below all come from one sample, sequenced in a study of blood T cells in healthy people across ages. A second PCR, run for roughly 7 to 12 cycles, used a sample-barcoded 5' primer plus a J-beta primer mix. TCRdb reprocessed the 5' RACE reads with MiXCR, giving one entry per CDR3 protein. The repertoire holds around 1,500,000 distinct CDR3 sequences, about 28% seen once, with 7.7% in the top ten. Sample: blood. All receptors come from a woman under 40 in good health.

The J gene is TRBJ2-7, the V gene TRBV6-2 or TRBV6-3; 14 positions match TRBD2. Germline V gives CDR1 MNHEY, CDR2 SVGEGT. The CDR3 spans 14 residues. The V and J ends lost 9 bases and 7 bases, in that order; junction bases with no gene match: 8. DNA of the CDR3: TGTGCCAGTCGACTAGCGGGAGGGCCCGGTGAGCAGTACTTC. It specifies CASRLAGGPGEQYF.

This clonotype was counted between two and nine times. The chain recombines TRBV5-1 with TRBJ2-4, with TRBD2 matching 8 bases. Germline V gene sequence: CDR1 SGHRS, CDR2 YFSETQ. The ends lost 5 bases at V and 5 bases at J; junction bases unmatched: 12. This CDR3 is 16 amino acids long. The CDR3 DNA reads TGCGCCAGCAGGAAAACTTCCGGGGGGGGCGAAAACATTCAGTACTTC. It codes for CASRKTSGGGENIQYF.

This clonotype was recorded many times. The V call is TRBV5-1, the J call TRBJ2-7; 13 bases are shared with TRBD2. The CDR3 has 18 residues. V was pared by 4 bases and J by 2 bases, with 12 bases of the junction left unmatched. CDR1 is SGHRS and CDR2 is YFSETQ in the germline V gene. This CDR3 reads CASSPRGGLAGFPYEQYF. The CDR3 region has the DNA TGCGCCAGCAGCCCCCGAGGGGGACTAGCGGGGTTTCCCTACGAGCAGTACTTC.

The rearrangement links TRBV12-3 or TRBV12-4 to TRBJ1-2; weak D call: TRBD1 (5 bases). Matching the DNA end better, TRBJ2-7 makes the J call doubtful. The CDR3 totals 13 residues. CDR3 bases: TGTGCCAGCCTCGGCAGGGATGAGAACGAGCAGTACGTC. It specifies CASLGRDENEQYV.

This clonotype showed up many times. The chain is built from TRBV6-6 and TRBJ1-1; D is unresolved. Trimming shortened V by 8 bases and J by 1 base, and 11 bases separated the two germline ends. Germline CDR1 MNHNY, CDR2 SVGAGI (reference sequence). The CDR3 spans 13 residues. The CDR3 spells CASQLSRNTEAFF. The CDR3 DNA sequence: TGTGCCAGCCAGCTTAGTCGGAACACTGAAGCTTTCTTT.

This clonotype was seen a few times. This sequence joins TRBV10-3 and TRBJ2-7, with TRBD1 matching 10 bases. The germline V gene encodes CDR1 ENHRY and CDR2 SYGVKD. CDR3 length equals 14 residues. V lost 4 bases to trimming and J lost 6 bases; unmatched junction nucleotides: 6. CDR3 region: CAISGGQGPREQYF. The DNA for the CDR3 is TGTGCCATCAGTGGGGGACAGGGGCCCCGCGAGCAGTACTTC.

This clonotype was seen a few times. Germline is not matched at one junction end, which may reflect a read error. V gene TRBV18 combines with J gene TRBJ1-6; 9 nucleotides align to TRBD1. The V gene's germline CDR1 is KGHSH and CDR2 LQKENI. CDR3 length equals 15 residues. The CDR3 loop reads CASSRGTGYNSPPHF. The CDR3, as DNA: TGTGCCAGCTCACGGGGGACAGGGTATAATTCACCCCCCCACTTT.

The gene calls are TRBV6-6 and TRBJ2-7, with 9 bases aligning to TRBD2. J lost 0 bases, V lost 5 bases, and 5 bases had no gene match. This CDR3 has 15 residues. The germline CDR1 and CDR2 sequences are MNHNY and SVGAGI (reference sequence). The CDR3 is CASSNSGGSSYEQYF. The CDR3 coding sequence is TGTGCCAGCAGTAACAGCGGGGGGAGCTCCTACGAGCAGTACTTC.

This clonotype was counted ten times or more. The V and J genes are TRBV20-1 and TRBJ2-7; tentatively, D is TRBD1 (5 bases). V was trimmed by 6 bases and J by 4 bases, leaving 10 bases between them. Germline loops: CDR1 DFQATT, CDR2 SNEGSKA (reference sequence). This CDR3 region has 11 residues. CDR3 sequence reads: CSANRIYEQYF. The CDR3 coding sequence is TGCAGTGCCAACAGGATTTACGAGCAGTACTTC.

The gene calls are TRBV5-4 and TRBJ2-5, with D possibly being TRBD1 (6 bases). V lost 0 bases and J lost 2, with 14 bases in between. CDR3 length: 16 residues. The V gene's germline CDR1 is SGHNT and CDR2 YYREEE (reference sequence). CDR3 nucleotide sequence: TGTGCCAGCAGCTTGGGCCTCCCAGGGGCGCAAGAGACCCAGTACTTC. It is translated as CASSLGLPGAQETQYF.

This clonotype was picked up many times. The V and J genes are TRBV27 and TRBJ2-3, with 7 bases aligning to TRBD2. Trimming removed 3 bases from V and 7 bases from J; junction bases left unmatched: 4. Germline V gene data show CDR1 as MNHEY and CDR2 as SMNVEV (reference sequence). The length of the CDR3 is 13 residues. As DNA, the CDR3 is TGTGCCAGCAGTTTCGGCGGGGGAAATACGCAGTATTTT. Protein: CASSFGGGNTQYF.

The genes are TRBV29-1 and TRBJ2-7; 7 bases fit TRBD1. Per germline, CDR1 SQVTM and CDR2 ANQGSEA. V trimming: 5 bases; J trimming: 3 bases; junction bases outside the gene matches: 4. The CDR3 covers 12 residues. The CDR3 protein is CSVLSGGYEQYF. CDR3 DNA sequence: TGCAGCGTTTTGTCAGGGGGCTACGAGCAGTACTTC.

The J gene is TRBJ2-5, the V gene TRBV11-2, with 13 nucleotides matching TRBD2. Germline CDR1 reads SGHAT; CDR2 reads FQNNGV. J gave up 5 bases and V 5 bases, and 8 bases lay outside the gene matches. This CDR3 comprises 16 residues. CDR3 in amino acids: CASSTTSGGARETQYF. As DNA, the CDR3 is TGTGCCAGCAGCACCACTAGCGGGGGGGCCCGGGAGACCCAGTACTTC. Full variable domain (outside the CDR3, taken from reference TRBV11-2 and TRBJ2-5): EAGVAQSPRYKIIEKRQSVAFWCNPISGHATLYWYQQILGQGPKLLIQFQNNGVVDDSQLPKDRFSAERLKGVDSTLKIQPAKLEDSAVYLCASSTTSGGARETQYFGPGTRLLVL.

The sample holds a few counts of this clonotype. Written as DNA, the CDR3 is TGTGCCGGCACCAGCAGTAGCACAGATACGCAGTATTTT. It is translated as CAGTSSSTDTQYF. The chain links TRBV2 to TRBJ2-3; no clear D. The CDR3 contains 13 residues. The ends were cut back, 11 bases at V and 0 bases at J, with 12 bases in the middle. Germline-derived CDR1 and CDR2 are SNHLY and FYNNEI. Using reference TRBV2 and TRBJ2-3 for the parts outside the CDR3, the full variable domain is EPEVTQTPSHQVTQMGQEVILRCVPISNHLYFYWYRQILGQKVEFLVSFYNNEISEKSEIFDDQFSVERPDGSNFTLKIRSTKLEDSAMYFCAGTSSSTDTQYFGPGTRLTVL.

This clonotype was detected only a few times. This chain joins TRBV27 and TRBJ2-5; possibly TRBD2 for D (5 bases). Gene TRBJ2-7 matches the end of the DNA better, so the J call may be wrong. Per the germline V gene, CDR1 is MNHEY and CDR2 is SMNVEV (reference sequence). The CDR3 spans 12 residues. Here the CDR3 reads CASGRGWNEQYF. The CDR3 region has the DNA TGTGCCAGCGGCCGCGGGTGGAACGAGCAGTACTTC.

This clonotype was seen a few times. The rearrangement joins TRBV2 to TRBJ1-2, with TRBD1 matching over 8 bases. With V trimmed by 6 bases and J by 8 bases, 11 bases remained unmatched. Germline V gene data show CDR1 as SNHLY and CDR2 as FYNNEI. This CDR3 spans 14 amino acids. The CDR3: CASRADRDLRGYTF. In DNA form, the CDR3 reads TGTGCCAGCAGGGCGGACAGGGACCTTCGGGGCTACACCTTC.

This clonotype was observed many times. The chain employs TRBV4-3 and TRBJ2-1; D is possibly TRBD1 (7 bases). Germline assignment: CDR1 LGHNA and CDR2 YSLEER. V lost 0 bases, J lost 6 bases, and 12 bases lay in between. The CDR3 extends over 15 amino acids. The CDR3 spells CASSQDAGGSNEQFF. DNA for the CDR3: TGCGCCAGCAGCCAAGACGCAGGGGGGAGCAATGAGCAGTTCTTC.

The gene calls are TRBV7-2 and TRBJ2-5, with D possibly being TRBD2 (5 bases). V lost 7 bases and J 2 bases, leaving 11 bases between the germline ends. CDR1 is SGHTA and CDR2 is FQGNSA in the germline V gene. The CDR3 runs to 13 residues. The CDR3 region is CASNAGLQETQYF. In nucleotides, the CDR3 is TGTGCCAGCAACGCGGGCTTGCAAGAGACCCAGTACTTC.

The chain carries TRBV3-1 and TRBJ2-7; 8 nucleotides line up with TRBD2. The CDR3 spans 15 residues. The germline V gene encodes CDR1 LGHDT and CDR2 YNNKEL (reference sequence). V lost 4 bases, J lost 5 bases, and 10 bases stayed unmatched. The CDR3 nucleotides read TGTGCCAGCAGCCCCATAGCGGGAAGGAGCCACGAGCAGTACTTC. It specifies CASSPIAGRSHEQYF.

This clonotype has more than one count but fewer than ten. The rearrangement links TRBV7-3 to TRBJ1-1, with no clear D. CDR1 is SGHTA and CDR2 is FQGTGA in the germline V gene. With 0 bases removed from V and 0 bases from J, the gap between germline ends came to 17 bases. The CDR3 covers 18 residues. The CDR3 nucleotides read TGTGCCAGCAGCTTAACTCTCCGGGGAATGAGTATGAACACTGAAGCTTTCTTT. Residues: CASSLTLRGMSMNTEAFF. Together with reference TRBV7-3 and TRBJ1-1, the CDR3 gives the full variable domain: GAGVSQTPSNKVTEKGKYVELRCDPISGHTALYWYRQSLGQGPEFLIYFQGTGAADDSGLPNDRFFAVRPEGSVSTLKIQRTERGDSAVYLCASSLTLRGMSMNTEAFFGQGTRLTVV.

This clonotype was seen a handful of times. The chain is built from TRBV15 and TRBJ1-1; D call uncertain. The CDR3 loop spans 12 amino acids. Germline-derived CDR1 and CDR2 are LNHNV and YYDKDF (reference sequence). V lost 6 bases to trimming and J lost 11 bases, with 16 bases between them. CDR3 region: CATSPFGRGAFF. The CDR3 DNA follows: TGTGCCACCAGTCCTTTCGGACGGGGTGCTTTCTTT.

This clonotype was seen at least ten times. This chain connects TRBV7-2 to TRBJ2-5, with 11 bases aligning to TRBD2. The CDR3 runs 15 residues. Germline V lookup: CDR1 SGHTA, CDR2 FQGNSA. Losses at the gene ends were 7 bases for V and 4 bases for J; bases not matched to a gene: 8. CDR3 amino acids: CASTSIAGGGETQYF. The CDR3 nucleotides read TGTGCCAGCACCTCCATAGCGGGAGGGGGAGAGACCCAGTACTTC.

This chain links TRBV5-1 with TRBJ2-3, with TRBD2 matching 12 bases. The germline V gene has CDR1 SGHRS and CDR2 YFSETQ. CDR3 length equals 16 residues. V gave up 3 bases and J gave up 3 bases; unmatched junction bases: 5. The CDR3 region is CASSYRTSGATDTQYF. The CDR3 DNA reads TGCGCCAGCAGCTATAGGACTAGCGGGGCGACAGATACGCAGTATTTT.